This T cell receptor (beta chain) stems from a study of blood T cells in healthy people across ages. Overall study results and limits: Total diversity from one million sequenced T cells was likely underestimated. Diversity was higher, and naive CD4+ cells more numerous, in long-lived donors than in aged donors.

The authors ran a second PCR of roughly 7 to 11 cycles using a sample-barcoded 5' primer and a J-beta primer mix. TCRdb reanalysed the 5' RACE reads using MiXCR and keeps one entry per CDR3 protein. Among around 1.5 million distinct CDR3 sequences, about 35% were seen once, and the ten largest hold 11%. In germline, CDR1 is DFQATT, CDR2 SNEGSKA (reference sequence). Between the trimmed V and J ends, which lost 4 bases and 5 bases, there was a span of 14 bases. The CDR3 loop spans 13 amino acids. Notes on this clonotype: The target antigen is unknown.

Healthy Caucasian individuals from Russia aged about 6 to 95 served as donors. The clonotype was recovered from a woman aged 25-40 years in good health. The sequenced material came from blood. This chain uses TRBV20-1 with TRBJ2-5; no clear D gene. The CDR3 region is CSATPWSSETQYF. The CDR3 coding sequence is TGCAGTGCTACCCCGTGGAGTAGCGAGACCCAGTACTTC.